This T cell receptor (beta chain) was retrieved from a study of CD8 T cells in ankylosing spondylitis. This CDR3 comprises 13 residues. Trimming stripped 5 bases from V and 3 bases from J, with 8 bases between. In germline, CDR1 is SGHTA, CDR2 FQGNSA. This clonotype showed up many times. Its antigen is currently unknown. Study findings and constraints: In ankylosing spondylitis patients, matched synovial fluid reportedly showed significant enrichment of disease-linked clones. A TCR beta motif made of fewer than ten highly homologous variants seemed typical of ankylosing spondylitis blood. Some motif variants were previously reported in reactive arthritis synovial fluid and blood. Disease-linked clones bore a CD8+ phenotype and were relatively rare in peripheral blood.

Making use of molecular barcodes, quantitative 5'-RACE generated TCR beta libraries. TCRdb re-called the 5' RACE reads through MiXCR, storing one row per CDR3 protein. The sample has over 600,000 distinct CDR3 sequences, around 19% seen once. The sample was blood, either unsorted or a sorted T cell fraction (not recorded which). This chain links TRBV7-2 with TRBJ2-1, with D hard to call. This sequence originates from a male donor with ankylosing spondylitis. The CDR3, as DNA: TGTGCCAGCAGCCCCGTCCTCTACAATGAGCAGTTCTTC. Residues: CASSPVLYNEQFF.